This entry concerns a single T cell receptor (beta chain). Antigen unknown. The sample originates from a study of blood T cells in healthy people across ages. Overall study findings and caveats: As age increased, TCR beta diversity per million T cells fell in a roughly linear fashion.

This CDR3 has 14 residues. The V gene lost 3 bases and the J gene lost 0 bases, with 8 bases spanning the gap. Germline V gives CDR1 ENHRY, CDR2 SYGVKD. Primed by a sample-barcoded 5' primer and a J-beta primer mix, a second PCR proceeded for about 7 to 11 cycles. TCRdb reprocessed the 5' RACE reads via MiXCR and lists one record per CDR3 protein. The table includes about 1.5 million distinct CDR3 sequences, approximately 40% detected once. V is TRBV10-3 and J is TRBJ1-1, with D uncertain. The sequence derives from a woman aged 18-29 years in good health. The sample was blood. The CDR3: CAISDDGMNTEAFF. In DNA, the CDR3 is TGTGCCATCAGTGACGACGGCATGAACACTGAAGCTTTCTTT.